These T cell receptor beta chains were read from a single sample in a study of blood T cell repertoires in COVID-19. The method was immunoSEQ multiplex PCR; TCRdb's version includes in-frame clones alone and lacks a portion of them. Altogether some 150,000 clones are present, over 60% being singletons, with the ten largest covering roughly 1.5%. The sequenced sample consisted of peripheral blood. The receptor source for this set is an elderly man with acute or convalescent COVID-19. The CDR3 runs from the conserved cysteine through the conserved F or W. D genes are given only for firm matches. Some rows mark clone size as missing; the rest say once, few, many or name a class of expanded clone.

cdr3_aa cdr3_nt d_call j_call v_call clone_size
CASSLGDWGIGEQFF TGCGCCAGCAGCTTGGGGGACTGGGGGATAGGTGAGCAGTTCTTC - TRBJ2-1 TRBV5-1 -
CASSLGGTGGELANVLTF TGCGCCAGCAGCTTGGGTGGGACAGGGGGCGAATTAGCCAACGTCCTGACTTTC TRBD1 TRBJ2-6 TRBV5-1 few
CASSIGQGQGQYF TGTGCCAGCAGTATAGGGCAGGGCCAGGGGCAGTACTTC - TRBJ2-7 TRBV12-3/TRBV12-4 -
CASSFSGDTEAFF TGTGCCAGCAGTTTTTCCGGGGACACTGAAGCTTTCTTT - TRBJ1-1 TRBV12-3/TRBV12-4 -
CASSPEGTVYGYTF TGCGCCAGCAGCCCAGAAGGGACAGTCTATGGCTACACCTTC TRBD1 TRBJ1-2 TRBV5-1 -
CASSRQGQETQYF TGTGCCAGCAGCCGACAGGGGCAAGAGACCCAGTACTTC TRBD1 TRBJ2-5 TRBV7-3 -
CASSLDMGSTEAFF TGCGCCAGCAGCTTGGATATGGGGAGCACTGAAGCTTTCTTT - TRBJ1-1 TRBV5-1 -
CASRVGQIEAFF TGTGCCAGCAGGGTGGGACAGATTGAAGCTTTCTTT TRBD1 TRBJ1-1 TRBV28 -
CASSVGPGGANEQFF TGTGCCAGCAGCGTAGGACCCGGCGGGGCCAATGAGCAGTTCTTC - TRBJ2-1 TRBV9 -
CSASMGLAQETQYF TGCAGTGCTAGTATGGGACTAGCGCAAGAGACCCAGTACTTC TRBD2 TRBJ2-5 TRBV20-1 -
CASSENRGDEQYF TGTGCCAGCAGCGAGAACAGGGGCGACGAGCAGTACTTC TRBD1 TRBJ2-7 TRBV11-3 -
CASNQLAGAYNEQFF TGTGCCAGCAACCAACTAGCGGGGGCCTACAATGAGCAGTTCTTC TRBD2 TRBJ2-1 TRBV6-6 -
CACTPGQTYNEQFF TGTGCCTGTACCCCCGGACAGACCTACAATGAGCAGTTCTTC - TRBJ2-1 TRBV30 -
CASSLAAHSDTQYF TGTGCCAGCAGTTTAGCGGCCCACTCAGATACGCAGTATTTT - TRBJ2-3 TRBV28 -
CASSPGQTTADGYTF TGCGCCAGCAGCCCGGGACAGACCACAGCTGATGGCTACACCTTC TRBD1 TRBJ1-2 TRBV5-1 -
CASRVIQGISDGYTF TGTGCCAGCAGGGTGATACAGGGGATTTCGGATGGCTACACCTTC TRBD1 TRBJ1-2 TRBV28 -
CASSSPTSGDTDTQYF TGTGCCAGCAGTTCTCCGACTAGCGGGGACACAGATACGCAGTATTTT TRBD2 TRBJ2-3 TRBV28 -
CAISEAGGVGETQYF TGTGCCATCAGTGAAGCGGGGGGGGTCGGAGAGACCCAGTACTTC TRBD2 TRBJ2-5 TRBV10-3 -
CASSRDSGQGKETQYF TGTGCCAGCAGCCGGGATTCGGGACAGGGGAAAGAGACCCAGTACTTC TRBD1 TRBJ2-5 TRBV7-2 -
CASSLVGDSIATDTQYF TGTGCCAGCAGCTTAGTTGGGGACTCGATCGCCACAGATACGCAGTATTTT - TRBJ2-3 TRBV11-2 -
CSASTGENQPQHF TGCAGTGCTAGTACAGGCGAGAATCAGCCCCAGCATTTT - TRBJ1-5 TRBV20-1 once
CASSWQGAKNIQYF TGTGCCAGCAGCTGGCAGGGGGCCAAAAACATTCAGTACTTC - TRBJ2-4 TRBV5-5 -
CASSLRANYGYTF TGTGCCAGCAGCCTCAGGGCTAACTATGGCTACACCTTC - TRBJ1-2 TRBV6-6 -
CASSDRTGGYTDTQYF TGTGCCAGCAGTGACCGCACGGGGGGCTACACAGATACGCAGTATTTT - TRBJ2-3 TRBV2 -
CASSDSSSYEQYF TGTGCCAGCAGCGACAGTAGCTCCTACGAGCAGTACTTC - TRBJ2-7 TRBV6-2/TRBV6-3 -
CASSLASGGPGETQYF TGCGCCAGCAGCTTAGCTAGCGGGGGGCCCGGGGAGACCCAGTACTTC TRBD2 TRBJ2-5 TRBV5-1 -
CASSIDTSGGYEQYF TGTGCCAGTAGTATAGACACTAGCGGGGGATACGAGCAGTACTTC TRBD2 TRBJ2-7 TRBV19 -
CASRPGGDTQYF TGTGCCAGCAGGCCGGGGGGGGATACGCAGTATTTT TRBD2 TRBJ2-3 TRBV12-3/TRBV12-4 -
CASSRGTGFTEAFF TGTGCCAGCAGTCGCGGGACAGGGTTCACTGAAGCTTTCTTT TRBD1 TRBJ1-1 TRBV6-5 -
CASSRGVETQYF TGTGCCAGCAGCCGGGGGGTCGAGACCCAGTACTTC TRBD2 TRBJ2-5 TRBV12-3/TRBV12-4 once
CASSQEVMASDRDYGYTF TGCGCCAGCAGCCAAGAAGTCATGGCCTCAGATCGGGACTATGGCTACACCTTC - TRBJ1-2 TRBV4-3 many
CASSLTSGQPQHF TGTGCCAGCAGCTTGACATCAGGACAGCCCCAGCATTTT - TRBJ1-5 TRBV7-9 -
CASRSEGLNTGELFF TGTGCCAGCCGAAGCGAGGGCCTGAACACCGGGGAGCTGTTTTTT - TRBJ2-2 TRBV19 -
CASNPLQGGNEQFF TGTGCCAGCAATCCCCTCCAGGGAGGCAATGAGCAGTTCTTC - TRBJ2-1 TRBV2 -
CASKEANYGYTF TGTGCCAGCAAGGAGGCTAACTATGGCTACACCTTC - TRBJ1-2 TRBV28 once
CASSGQGGTEAFF TGTGCCAGCAGCGGACAGGGAGGCACTGAAGCTTTCTTT TRBD1 TRBJ1-1 TRBV7-2 -
CASSPVGAGVGEAEAFF TGTGCCAGCAGCCCTGTCGGGGCAGGGGTTGGAGAAGCTGAAGCTTTCTTT - TRBJ1-1 TRBV7-2 -
CAWSVLDRALYGYTF TGTGCCTGGAGTGTCCTCGACAGGGCTCTCTATGGCTACACCTTC TRBD1 TRBJ1-2 TRBV30 -
CASSQGGQWNTEAFF TGTGCCAGCAGCCAAGGAGGACAGTGGAACACTGAAGCTTTCTTT - TRBJ1-1 TRBV3-1/TRBV3-2 -
CASSISGQGDQPQHF TGTGCCAGTAGTATATCCGGACAGGGGGATCAGCCCCAGCATTTT TRBD1 TRBJ1-5 TRBV19 -
CASSPRRTGANYGYTF TGCGCCAGCAGCCCGCGTAGGACAGGGGCTAACTATGGCTACACCTTC TRBD1 TRBJ1-2 TRBV4-1 few
CASRETGYSVYGYTF TGTGCCAGTAGGGAGACAGGGTATTCAGTCTATGGCTACACCTTC TRBD1 TRBJ1-2 TRBV19 -
CASSPRTGLKNTGELFF TGTGCCAGCAGCCCACGGACAGGCTTGAAGAACACCGGGGAGCTGTTTTTT TRBD1 TRBJ2-2 TRBV7-2 -
CASSPPGGQGYGYTF TGTGCCAGCAGCCCCCCGGGGGGACAGGGTTATGGCTACACCTTC TRBD1 TRBJ1-2 TRBV28 few
CASSQDWGRGREKLFF TGTGCCAGCAGCCAAGATTGGGGCAGGGGGCGTGAAAAACTGTTTTTT TRBD1 TRBJ1-4 TRBV4-2 -
CASSEVSGRFF TGTGCCAGCAGTGAAGTCTCAGGGCGCTTCTTT - TRBJ1-1 TRBV6-1 -
CASSLGGGSGNTIYF TGTGCCAGCAGCTTAGGCGGGGGCTCTGGAAACACCATATATTTT - TRBJ1-3 TRBV11-2 -
CASSKKTGGEDYGYTF TGTGCCAGCAGTAAAAAAACAGGGGGTGAGGACTATGGCTACACCTTC TRBD1 TRBJ1-2 TRBV6-2/TRBV6-3 -
CAISDSRDDEKLFF TGTGCCATCAGTGATTCCAGGGATGACGAAAAACTGTTTTTT - TRBJ1-4 TRBV10-3 -
CASSEQGRQSYEQYF TGTGCCAGCAGCGAACAGGGGAGACAGTCCTACGAGCAGTACTTC TRBD1 TRBJ2-7 TRBV11-2 -